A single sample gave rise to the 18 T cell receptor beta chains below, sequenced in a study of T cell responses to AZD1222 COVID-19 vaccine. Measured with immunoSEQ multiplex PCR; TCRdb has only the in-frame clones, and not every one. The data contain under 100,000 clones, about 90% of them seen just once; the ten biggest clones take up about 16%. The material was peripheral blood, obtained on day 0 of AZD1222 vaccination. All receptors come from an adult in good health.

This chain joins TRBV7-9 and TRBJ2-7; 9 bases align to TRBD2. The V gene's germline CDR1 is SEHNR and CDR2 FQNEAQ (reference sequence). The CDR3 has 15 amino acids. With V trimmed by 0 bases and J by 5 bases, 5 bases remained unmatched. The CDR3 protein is CASSLAIGLANEQYF. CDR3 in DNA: TGTGCCAGCAGCTTAGCGATAGGACTAGCGAACGAGCAGTACTTC. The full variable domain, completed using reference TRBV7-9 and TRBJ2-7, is DTGVSQNPRHKITKRGQNVTFRCDPISEHNRLYWYRQTLGQGPEFLTYFQNEAQLEKSRLLSDRFSAERPKGSFSTLEIQRTEQGDSAMYLCASSLAIGLANEQYFGPGTRLTVT.

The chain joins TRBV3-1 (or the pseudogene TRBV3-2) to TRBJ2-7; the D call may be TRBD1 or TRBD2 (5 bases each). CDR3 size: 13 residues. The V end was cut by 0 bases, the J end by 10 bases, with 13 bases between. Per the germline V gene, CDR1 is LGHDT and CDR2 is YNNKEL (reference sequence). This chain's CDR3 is CASSQEAVGVQYF. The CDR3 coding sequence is TGTGCCAGCAGCCAAGAAGCCGTGGGGGTCCAGTACTTC.

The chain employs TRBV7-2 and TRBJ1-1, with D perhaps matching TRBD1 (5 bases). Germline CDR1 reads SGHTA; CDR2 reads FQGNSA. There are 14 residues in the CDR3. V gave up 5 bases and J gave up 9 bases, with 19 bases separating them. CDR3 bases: TGTGCCAGCAGCCTAAATGTCGGGGACTTAAAAGCTTTCTTT. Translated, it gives CASSLNVGDLKAFF.

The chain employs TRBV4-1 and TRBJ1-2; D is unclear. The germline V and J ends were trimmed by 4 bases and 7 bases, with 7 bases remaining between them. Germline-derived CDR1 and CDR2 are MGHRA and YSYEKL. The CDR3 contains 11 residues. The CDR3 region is CASSREGGYTF. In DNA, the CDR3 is TGCGCCAGCAGCCGAGAGGGTGGCTACACCTTC.

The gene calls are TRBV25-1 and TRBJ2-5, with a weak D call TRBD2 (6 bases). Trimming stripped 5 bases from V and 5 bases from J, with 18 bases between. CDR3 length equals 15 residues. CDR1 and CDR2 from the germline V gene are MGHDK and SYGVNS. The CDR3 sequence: CASSSGGGWGETQYF. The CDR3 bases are TGTGCCAGCAGTTCTGGGGGAGGTTGGGGGGAGACCCAGTACTTC.

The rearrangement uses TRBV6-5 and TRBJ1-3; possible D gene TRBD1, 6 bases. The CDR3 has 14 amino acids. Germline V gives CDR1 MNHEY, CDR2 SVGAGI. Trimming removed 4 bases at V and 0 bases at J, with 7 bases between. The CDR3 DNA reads TGTGCCAGCAGTTGGGGGCTCTCTGGAAACACCATATATTTT. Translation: CASSWGLSGNTIYF.

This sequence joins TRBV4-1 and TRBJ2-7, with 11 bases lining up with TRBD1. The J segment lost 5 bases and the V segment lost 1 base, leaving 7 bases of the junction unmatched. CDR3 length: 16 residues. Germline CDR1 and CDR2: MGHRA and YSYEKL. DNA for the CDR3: TGCGCCAGCAGCCAAGTCCTACGGACAGGGGGCAACGAGCAGTACTTC. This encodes CASSQVLRTGGNEQYF.

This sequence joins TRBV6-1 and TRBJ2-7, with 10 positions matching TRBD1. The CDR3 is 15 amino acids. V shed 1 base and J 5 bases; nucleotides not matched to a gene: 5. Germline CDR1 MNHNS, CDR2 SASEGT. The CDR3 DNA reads TGTGCCAGCAGTGAAGTGGGACAGGGGTTCAACGAGCAGTACTTC. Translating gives CASSEVGQGFNEQYF.

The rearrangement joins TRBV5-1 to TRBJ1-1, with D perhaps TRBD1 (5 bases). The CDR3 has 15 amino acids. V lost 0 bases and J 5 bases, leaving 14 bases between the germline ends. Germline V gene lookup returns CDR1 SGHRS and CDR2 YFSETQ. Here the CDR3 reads CASSLGPLGRTEAFF. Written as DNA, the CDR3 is TGCGCCAGCAGCTTGGGTCCGTTGGGGCGGACTGAAGCTTTCTTT.

The CDR3 loop reads CAWSPSQGSVRGYTF. DNA of the CDR3: TGTGCCTGGAGTCCCTCGCAGGGCTCGGTTCGAGGCTACACCTTC. The rearrangement joins TRBV30 to TRBJ1-2, with a tentative D call TRBD1 (5 bases). V was cut by 2 bases and J by 8 bases, with 21 bases left in between. Per the germline V gene, CDR1 is GTSNPN and CDR2 is SVGIG (reference sequence). The CDR3 consists of 15 residues.

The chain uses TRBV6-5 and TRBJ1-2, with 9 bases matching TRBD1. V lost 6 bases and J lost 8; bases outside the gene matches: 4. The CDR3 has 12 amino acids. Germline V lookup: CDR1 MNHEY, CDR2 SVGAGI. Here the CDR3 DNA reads TGTGCCAGCAGCAGGACAGGGGAAGGCTACACCTTC. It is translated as CASSRTGEGYTF.

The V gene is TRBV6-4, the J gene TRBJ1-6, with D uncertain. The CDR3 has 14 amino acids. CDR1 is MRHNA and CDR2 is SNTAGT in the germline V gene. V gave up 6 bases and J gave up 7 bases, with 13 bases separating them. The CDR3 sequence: CASSAGVGNSPLHF. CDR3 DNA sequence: TGTGCCAGCAGCGCCGGGGTCGGGAATTCACCCCTCCACTTT.

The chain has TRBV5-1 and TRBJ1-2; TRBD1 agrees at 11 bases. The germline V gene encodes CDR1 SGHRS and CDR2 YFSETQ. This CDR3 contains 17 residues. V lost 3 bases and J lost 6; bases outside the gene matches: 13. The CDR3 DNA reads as TGCGCCAGCAGCTCCACCAGGACAGGGGGCGAACTAGATGGCTACACCTTC. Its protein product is CASSSTRTGGELDGYTF.

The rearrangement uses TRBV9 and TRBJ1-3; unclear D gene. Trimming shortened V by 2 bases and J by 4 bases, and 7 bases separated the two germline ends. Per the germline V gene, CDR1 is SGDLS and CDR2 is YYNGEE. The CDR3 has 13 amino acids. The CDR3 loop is CASSVLSGNTIYF. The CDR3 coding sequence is TGTGCCAGCAGCGTCCTTTCCGGAAACACCATATATTTT. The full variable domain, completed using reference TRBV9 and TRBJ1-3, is DSGVTQTPKHLITATGQRVTLRCSPRSGDLSVYWYQQSLDQGLQFLIQYYNGEERAKGNILERFSAQQFPDLHSELNLSSLELGDSALYFCASSVLSGNTIYFGEGSWLTVV.

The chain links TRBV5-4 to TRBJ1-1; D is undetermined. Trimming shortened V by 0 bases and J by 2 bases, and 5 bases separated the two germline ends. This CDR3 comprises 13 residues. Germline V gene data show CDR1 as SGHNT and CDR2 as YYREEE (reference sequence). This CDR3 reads CASSLARNTEAFF. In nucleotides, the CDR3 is TGTGCCAGCAGCTTGGCACGCAACACTGAAGCTTTCTTT.

The CDR3 reads CASSLRNSPLHF. CDR3 DNA sequence: TGTGCCAGCAGTCTCCGAAATTCACCCCTCCACTTT. V gene TRBV28 combines with J gene TRBJ1-6; D is ambiguous. From germline, CDR1 is MDHEN and CDR2 SYDVKM. Trimming took 5 bases from V and 7 from J, leaving 6 bases between them. CDR3 length: 12 amino acids. Full variable domain (missing parts from reference TRBV28 and TRBJ1-6): DVKVTQSSRYLVKRTGEKVFLECVQDMDHENMFWYRQDPGLGLRLIYFSYDVKMKEKGDIPEGYSVSREKKERFSLILESASTNQTSMYLCASSLRNSPLHFGNGTRLTVT.

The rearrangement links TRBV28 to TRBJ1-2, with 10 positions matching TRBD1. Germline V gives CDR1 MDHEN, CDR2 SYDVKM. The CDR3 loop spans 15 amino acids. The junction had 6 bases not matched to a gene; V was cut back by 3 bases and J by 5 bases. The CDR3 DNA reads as TGTGCCAGCAGTTTGGGACAGGGGTTTAGGTATGGCTACACCTTC. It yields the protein CASSLGQGFRYGYTF.

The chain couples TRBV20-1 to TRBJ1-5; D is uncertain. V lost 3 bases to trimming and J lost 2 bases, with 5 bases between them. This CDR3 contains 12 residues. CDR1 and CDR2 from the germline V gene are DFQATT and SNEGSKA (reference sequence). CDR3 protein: CSASPGNQPQHF. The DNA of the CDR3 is TGCAGTGCTAGTCCAGGCAATCAGCCCCAGCATTTT.